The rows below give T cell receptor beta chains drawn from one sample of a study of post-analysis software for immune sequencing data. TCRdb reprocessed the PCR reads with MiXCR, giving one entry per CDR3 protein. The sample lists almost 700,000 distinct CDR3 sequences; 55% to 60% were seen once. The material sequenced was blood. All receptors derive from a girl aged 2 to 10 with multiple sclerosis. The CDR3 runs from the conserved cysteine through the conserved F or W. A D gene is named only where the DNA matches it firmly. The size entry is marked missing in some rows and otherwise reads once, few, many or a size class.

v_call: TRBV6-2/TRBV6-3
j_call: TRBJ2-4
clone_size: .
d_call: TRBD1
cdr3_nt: TGTGCCAGCAGACCGGGGACAGTCTTAGCCAAAAACATTCAGTACTTC
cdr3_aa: CASRPGTVLAKNIQYF

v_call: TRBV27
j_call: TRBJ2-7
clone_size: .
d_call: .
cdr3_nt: TGTGCCAGCAGTTTTTCCGGGAGCTGGAAGGTTAACGAGCAGTACTTC
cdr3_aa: CASSFSGSWKVNEQYF

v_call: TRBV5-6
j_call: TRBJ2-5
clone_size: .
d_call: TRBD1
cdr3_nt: TGTGCCAGCAGCTTGAGGGGGCCCCAAGAGACCCAGTACTTC
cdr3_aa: CASSLRGPQETQYF

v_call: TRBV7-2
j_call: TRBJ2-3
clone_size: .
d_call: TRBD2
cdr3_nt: TGTGCCAGCAGCTTAACCTGGCTAGCGGGAGGGGTTAGCACAGATACGCAGTATTTT
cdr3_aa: CASSLTWLAGGVSTDTQYF

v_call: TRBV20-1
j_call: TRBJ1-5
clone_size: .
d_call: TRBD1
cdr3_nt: TGCAGTGCTATCAACAGGGGCAGCAATCAGCCCCAGCATTTT
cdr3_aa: CSAINRGSNQPQHF

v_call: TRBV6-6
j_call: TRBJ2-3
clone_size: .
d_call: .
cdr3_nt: TGTGCCAGCGGAGGATTCGGCACAGATACGCAGTATTTT
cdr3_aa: CASGGFGTDTQYF

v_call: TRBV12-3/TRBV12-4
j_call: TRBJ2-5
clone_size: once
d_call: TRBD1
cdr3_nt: TGTGCCAGCAGCCAGGACAGGGCCCGTTTTAAGTACTTC
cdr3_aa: CASSQDRARFKYF

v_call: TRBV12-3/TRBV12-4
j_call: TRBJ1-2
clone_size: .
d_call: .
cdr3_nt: TGTGCCAGCAGTTTAGAGATGGGGGGGGGCTATGGCTACACCTTC
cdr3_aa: CASSLEMGGGYGYTF

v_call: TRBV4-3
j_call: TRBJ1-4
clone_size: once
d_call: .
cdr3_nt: TGCGCCAGCAGCCAAGAGGGGATGAATGAAAAACTGTTTTTT
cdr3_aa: CASSQEGMNEKLFF

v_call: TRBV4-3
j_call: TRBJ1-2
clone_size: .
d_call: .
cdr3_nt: TGCGCCAGCAGCCGAGAGACAGAATTCTCCTCCTATGGCTACACCTTC
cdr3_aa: CASSRETEFSSYGYTF

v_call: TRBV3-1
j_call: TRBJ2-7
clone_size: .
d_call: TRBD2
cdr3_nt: TGTGCCAGCAGCCAAGATTGGTGGGGAGGGTACGAGCAGTACTTC
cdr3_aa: CASSQDWWGGYEQYF

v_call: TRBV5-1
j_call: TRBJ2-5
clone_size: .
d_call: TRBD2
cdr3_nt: TGCGCCAGCAGCTTTCCTAGTGCGGGGGGCAAAGAGACCCAGTACTTC
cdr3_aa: CASSFPSAGGKETQYF

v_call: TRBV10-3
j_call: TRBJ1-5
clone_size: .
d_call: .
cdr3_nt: TGTGCCATCAGTGTTGGGGGTGCGAGACAGCCCCAGCATTTT
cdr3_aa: CAISVGGARQPQHF

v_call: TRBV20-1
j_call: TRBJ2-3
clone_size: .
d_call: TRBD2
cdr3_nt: TGCAGTGCTAGGACAAACCTAGCGGAAGGGTTTCTTCGGACAGATACGCAGTATTTT
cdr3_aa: CSARTNLAEGFLRTDTQYF

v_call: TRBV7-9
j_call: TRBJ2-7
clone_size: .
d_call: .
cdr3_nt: TGTGCCAGCAGCTATGCGGACCGCTACGAGCAGTACTTC
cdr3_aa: CASSYADRYEQYF

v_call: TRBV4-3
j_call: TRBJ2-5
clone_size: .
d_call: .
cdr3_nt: TGCGCCAGCAGCCAAGATGAAGAATGGGGCGGCCAAGAGACCCAGTACTTC
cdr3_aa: CASSQDEEWGGQETQYF

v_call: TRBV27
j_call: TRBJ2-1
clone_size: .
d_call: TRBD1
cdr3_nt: TGTGCCAGCAGTAAGGGGACAGCCTCCTACAATGAGCAGTTCTTC
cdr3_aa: CASSKGTASYNEQFF

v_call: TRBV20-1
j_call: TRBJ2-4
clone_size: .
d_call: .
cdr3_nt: TGCAGTGCTCGTTATGTAGAGTTTGGCAAAAACATTCAGTACTTC
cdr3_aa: CSARYVEFGKNIQYF

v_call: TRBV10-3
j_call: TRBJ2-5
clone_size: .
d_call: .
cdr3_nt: TGTGCCATTTCAGACGGGGGACAAGAGACCCAGTACTTC
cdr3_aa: CAISDGGQETQYF

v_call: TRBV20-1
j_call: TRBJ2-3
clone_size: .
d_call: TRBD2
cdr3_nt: TGCAGTGCTGCGACTAGCGGGAGACGACAAGTAGATACGCAGTATTTT
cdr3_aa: CSAATSGRRQVDTQYF

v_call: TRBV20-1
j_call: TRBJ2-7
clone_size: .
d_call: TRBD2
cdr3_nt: TGCAGTGCGGCCGGGGGGACGCTACGGGGGTACGAGCAGTACTTC
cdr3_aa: CSAAGGTLRGYEQYF

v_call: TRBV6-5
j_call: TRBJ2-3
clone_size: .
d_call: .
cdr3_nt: TGTGCCAGCAGCCACCCACCCGACGGGACAGATACGCAGTATTTT
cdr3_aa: CASSHPPDGTDTQYF

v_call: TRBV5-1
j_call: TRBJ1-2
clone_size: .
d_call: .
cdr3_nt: TGCGCCAGCAGCCAGTCCGCGGAGAGCTATGGCTACACCTTC
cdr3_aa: CASSQSAESYGYTF

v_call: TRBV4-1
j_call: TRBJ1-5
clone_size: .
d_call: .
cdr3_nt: TGCGCCAGCAGCCCCCCAGAGGAACCTCAGCCCCAGCATTTT
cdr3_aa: CASSPPEEPQPQHF

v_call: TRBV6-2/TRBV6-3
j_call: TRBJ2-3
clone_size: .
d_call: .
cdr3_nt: TGTGCCAGCAGTTCCAGGTCCCGCACAGATACGCAGTATTTT
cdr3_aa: CASSSRSRTDTQYF

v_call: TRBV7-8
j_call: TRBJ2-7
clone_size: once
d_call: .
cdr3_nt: TGTGCCAGCAGCCCACGACTGGGGCCCTCTTACGAGCAGTACTTC
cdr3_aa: CASSPRLGPSYEQYF

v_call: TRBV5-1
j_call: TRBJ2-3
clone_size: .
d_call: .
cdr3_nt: TGCGCCAGCAGCAAAACCGGGACTTTCACAGATACGCAGTATTTT
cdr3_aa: CASSKTGTFTDTQYF

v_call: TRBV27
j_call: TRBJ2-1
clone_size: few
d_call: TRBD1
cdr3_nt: TGTGCCAGCAGTTTAGAGGACAGGGGCTACAATGAGCAGTTCTTC
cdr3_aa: CASSLEDRGYNEQFF

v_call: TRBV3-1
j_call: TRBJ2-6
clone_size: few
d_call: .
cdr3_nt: TGTGCCAGCAGCCCACGGGGACGCATCTCTGGGGCCAACGTCCTGACTTTC
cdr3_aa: CASSPRGRISGANVLTF

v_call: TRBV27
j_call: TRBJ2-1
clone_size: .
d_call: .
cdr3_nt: TGTGCCAGCAGTATCGCCGGCGACCACAATGAGCAGTCCTTC
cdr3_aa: CASSIAGDHNEQSF

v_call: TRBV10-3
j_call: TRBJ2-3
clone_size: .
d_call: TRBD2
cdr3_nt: TGTGCCATCAGTGAGACGTTAGCGGGGAGCACAGATACGCAGTATTTT
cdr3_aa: CAISETLAGSTDTQYF

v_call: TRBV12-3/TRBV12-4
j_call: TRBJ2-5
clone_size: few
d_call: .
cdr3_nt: TGTGCCAGCAGTTTGCGACTACAAGAGACCCAGTACTTC
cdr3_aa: CASSLRLQETQYF

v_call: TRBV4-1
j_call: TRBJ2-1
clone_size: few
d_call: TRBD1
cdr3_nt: TGCGCCAGCAGCCAAGCAGGGGGTGATGAGCAGTTCTTC
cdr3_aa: CASSQAGGDEQFF

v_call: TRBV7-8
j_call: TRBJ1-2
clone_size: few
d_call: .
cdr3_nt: TGTGCCAGCAGCCCAGCGTGGGGTAACTATGGCTACACCTTC
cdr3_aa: CASSPAWGNYGYTF

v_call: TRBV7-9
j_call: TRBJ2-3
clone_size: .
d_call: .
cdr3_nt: TGTGCCAGCACCCTTTCGACGGCAGATACGCAGTATTTT
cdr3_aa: CASTLSTADTQYF

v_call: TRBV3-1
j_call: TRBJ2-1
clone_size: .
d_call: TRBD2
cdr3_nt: TGTGCCAGCAGCCAATCTACTAGCGGGATGGTGGGTGAGCAGTTCTTC
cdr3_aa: CASSQSTSGMVGEQFF

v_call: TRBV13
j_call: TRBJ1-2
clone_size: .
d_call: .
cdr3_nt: TGTGCCAGCAGCTTCCCAGGGGATGGCTACACCTTC
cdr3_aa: CASSFPGDGYTF

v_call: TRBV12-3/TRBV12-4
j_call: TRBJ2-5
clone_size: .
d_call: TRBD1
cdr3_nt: TGTGCCAGCAGTTTTAGGTCCCCAGGGGGCGAAGAGACCCAGTACTTC
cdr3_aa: CASSFRSPGGEETQYF

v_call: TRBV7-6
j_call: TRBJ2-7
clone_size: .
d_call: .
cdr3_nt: TGTGCCAGCAGCCCTTGGACAGGGAGGGCCGAGCAGTACTTC
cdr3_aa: CASSPWTGRAEQYF

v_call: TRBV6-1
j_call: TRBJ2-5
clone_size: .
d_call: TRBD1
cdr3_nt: TGTGCCAGCAATCTAGACAGGGGGCTCGATGAGCAGTACTTC
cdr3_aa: CASNLDRGLDEQYF

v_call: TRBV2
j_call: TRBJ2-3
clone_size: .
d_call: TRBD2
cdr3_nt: TGTGCCAGCAGCCCACCCCGACTAGCGGGACGCACAGATACGCAGTATTTT
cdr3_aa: CASSPPRLAGRTDTQYF

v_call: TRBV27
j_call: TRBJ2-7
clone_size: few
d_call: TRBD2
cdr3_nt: TGTGCCAGCAGTTTCCTGACTAGCGGGACATACGAGCAGTACTTC
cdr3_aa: CASSFLTSGTYEQYF